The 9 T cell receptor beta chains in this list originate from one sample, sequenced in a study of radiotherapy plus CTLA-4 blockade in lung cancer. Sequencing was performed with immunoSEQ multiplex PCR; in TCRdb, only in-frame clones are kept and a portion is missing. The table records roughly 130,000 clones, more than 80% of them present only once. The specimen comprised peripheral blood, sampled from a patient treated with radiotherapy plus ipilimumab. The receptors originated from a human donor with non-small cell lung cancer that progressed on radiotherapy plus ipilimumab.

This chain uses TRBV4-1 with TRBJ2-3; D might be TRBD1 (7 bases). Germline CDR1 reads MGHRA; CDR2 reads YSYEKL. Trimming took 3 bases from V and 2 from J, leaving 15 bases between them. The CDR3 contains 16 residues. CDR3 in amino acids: CASSQAGQPFTDTQYF. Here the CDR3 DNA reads TGCGCCAGCAGCCAGGCGGGACAGCCCTTCACAGATACGCAGTATTTT.

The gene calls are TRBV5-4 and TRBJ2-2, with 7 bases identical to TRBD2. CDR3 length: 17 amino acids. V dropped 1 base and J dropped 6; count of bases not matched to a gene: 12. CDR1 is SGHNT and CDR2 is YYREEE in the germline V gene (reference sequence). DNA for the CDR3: TGTGCCAGCAGCTTGATGGCTCCCGTGGGAGGGTCCGGGGAGCTGTTTTTT. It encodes CASSLMAPVGGSGELFF.

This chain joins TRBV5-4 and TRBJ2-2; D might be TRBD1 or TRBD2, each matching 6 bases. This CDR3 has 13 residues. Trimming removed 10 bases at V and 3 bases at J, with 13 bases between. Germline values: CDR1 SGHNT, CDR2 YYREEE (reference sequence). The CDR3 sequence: CAGGQGDTGELFF. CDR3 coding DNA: TGTGCCGGGGGGCAGGGTGACACCGGGGAGCTGTTTTTT.

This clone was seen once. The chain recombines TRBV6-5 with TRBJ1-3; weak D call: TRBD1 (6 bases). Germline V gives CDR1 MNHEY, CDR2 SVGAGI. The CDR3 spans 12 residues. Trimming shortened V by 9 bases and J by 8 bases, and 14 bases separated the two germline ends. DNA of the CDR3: TGTGCCAGTACAGGGAGAGGGGACACCATATATTTT. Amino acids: CASTGRGDTIYF.

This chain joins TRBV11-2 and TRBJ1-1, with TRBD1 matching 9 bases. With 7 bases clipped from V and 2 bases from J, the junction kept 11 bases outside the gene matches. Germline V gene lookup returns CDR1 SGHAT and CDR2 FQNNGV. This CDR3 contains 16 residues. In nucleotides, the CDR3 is TGTGCCAGCATGGGACAGGGTATCGGCGTCAACACTGAAGCTTTCTTT. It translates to CASMGQGIGVNTEAFF.

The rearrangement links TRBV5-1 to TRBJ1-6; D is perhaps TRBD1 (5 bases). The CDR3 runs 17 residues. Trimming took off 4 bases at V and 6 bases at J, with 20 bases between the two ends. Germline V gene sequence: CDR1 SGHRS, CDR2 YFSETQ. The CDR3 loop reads CASSPSGGTKPNSPLHF. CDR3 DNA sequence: TGCGCCAGCAGCCCCTCGGGAGGGACTAAGCCTAATTCACCCCTCCACTTT.

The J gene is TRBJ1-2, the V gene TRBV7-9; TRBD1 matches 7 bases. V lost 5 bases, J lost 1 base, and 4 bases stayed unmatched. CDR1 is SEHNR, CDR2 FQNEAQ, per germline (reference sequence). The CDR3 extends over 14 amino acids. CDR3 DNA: TGTGCCAGCAGCCTCCGGGACAGTAACTATGGCTACACCTTC. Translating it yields CASSLRDSNYGYTF.

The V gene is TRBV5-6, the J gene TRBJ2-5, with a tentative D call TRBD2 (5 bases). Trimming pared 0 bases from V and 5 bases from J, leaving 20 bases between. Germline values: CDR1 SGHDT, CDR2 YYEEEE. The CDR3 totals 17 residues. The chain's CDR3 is CASSLATGREWEETQYF. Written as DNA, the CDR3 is TGTGCCAGCAGCTTGGCCACCGGTCGAGAGTGGGAGGAGACCCAGTACTTC.

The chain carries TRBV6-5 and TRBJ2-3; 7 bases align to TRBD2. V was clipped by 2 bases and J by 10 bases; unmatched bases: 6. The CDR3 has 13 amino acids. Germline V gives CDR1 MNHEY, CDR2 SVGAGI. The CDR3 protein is CASSYVSSGAQYF. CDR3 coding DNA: TGTGCCAGCAGTTACGTGTCTAGCGGAGCGCAGTATTTT.